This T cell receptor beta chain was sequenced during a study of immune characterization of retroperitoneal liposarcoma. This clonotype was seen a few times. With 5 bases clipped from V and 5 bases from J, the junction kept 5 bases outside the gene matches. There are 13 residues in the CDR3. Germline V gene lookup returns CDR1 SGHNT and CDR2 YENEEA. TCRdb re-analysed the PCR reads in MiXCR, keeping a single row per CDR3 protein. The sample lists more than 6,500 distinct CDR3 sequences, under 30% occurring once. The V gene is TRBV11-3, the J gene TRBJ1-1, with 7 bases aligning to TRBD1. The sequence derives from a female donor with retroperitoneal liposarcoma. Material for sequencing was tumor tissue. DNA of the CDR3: TGTGCCAGCAGCGGGATGACAGGGACTGAAGCTTTCTTT. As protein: CASSGMTGTEAFF.